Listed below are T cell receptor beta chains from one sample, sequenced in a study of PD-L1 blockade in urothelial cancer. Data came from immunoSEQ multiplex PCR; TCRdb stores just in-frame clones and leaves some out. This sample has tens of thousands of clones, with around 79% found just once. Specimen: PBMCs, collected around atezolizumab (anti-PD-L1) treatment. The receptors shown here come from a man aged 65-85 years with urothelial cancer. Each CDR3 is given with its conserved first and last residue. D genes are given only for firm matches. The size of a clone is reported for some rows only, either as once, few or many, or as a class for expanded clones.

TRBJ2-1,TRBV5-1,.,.,TGCGCCAGCAGCCTACTAGTTCCCGATGAGCAGTTCTTC,CASSLLVPDEQFF
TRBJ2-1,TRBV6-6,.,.,TGTGCCAGCACCCAAACGGGGAATGAGCAGTTCTTC,CASTQTGNEQFF
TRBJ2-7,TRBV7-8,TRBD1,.,TGTGCCAGCAGCTTAGAGGGGACAGCCACTGCCGAGCAGTACTTC,CASSLEGTATAEQYF
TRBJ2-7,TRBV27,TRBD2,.,TGTGCCAGCAGCCCCCCAAGAGGAGCGGGAAACTCCTACGAGCAGTACTTC,CASSPPRGAGNSYEQYF
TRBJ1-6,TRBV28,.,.,TGTGCCAGCAGATCCGGGACCTATAATTCACCCCTCCACTTT,CASRSGTYNSPLHF
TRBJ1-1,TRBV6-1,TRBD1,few,TGTGCCAGCAGGCCCTGGACAGGAATGAACACTGAAGCTTTCTTT,CASRPWTGMNTEAFF
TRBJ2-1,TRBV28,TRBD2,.,TGTGCCAGCAGTTTTCGGACTAGCGGGAGTATTGAGCAGTTCTTC,CASSFRTSGSIEQFF
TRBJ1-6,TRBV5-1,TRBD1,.,TGCGCCAGCAGACAACGGGACAGGGGAAATTCACCCCTCCACTTT,CASRQRDRGNSPLHF
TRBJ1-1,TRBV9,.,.,TGTGCCAGCAGCGTAGGCGGGAGATTGAACACTGAAGCTTTCTTT,CASSVGGRLNTEAFF
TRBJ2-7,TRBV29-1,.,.,TGCAGCGTTGACTCGGGGGAGTCCTACGAGCAGTACTTC,CSVDSGESYEQYF